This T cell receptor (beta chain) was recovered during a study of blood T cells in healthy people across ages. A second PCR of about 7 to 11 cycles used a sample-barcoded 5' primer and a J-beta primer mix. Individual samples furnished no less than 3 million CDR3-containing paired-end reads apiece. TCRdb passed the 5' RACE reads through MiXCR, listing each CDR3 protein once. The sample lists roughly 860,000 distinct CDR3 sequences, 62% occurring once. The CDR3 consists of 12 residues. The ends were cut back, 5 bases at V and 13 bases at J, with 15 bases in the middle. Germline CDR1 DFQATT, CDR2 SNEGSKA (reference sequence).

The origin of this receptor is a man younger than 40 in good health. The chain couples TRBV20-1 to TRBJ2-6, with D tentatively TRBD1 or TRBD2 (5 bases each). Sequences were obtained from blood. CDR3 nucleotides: TGCAGTGCTGGGGACGGAAAAACGGTCCTGACTTTC. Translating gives CSAGDGKTVLTF.